Sequencing of this T cell receptor (beta chain) was carried out in a study of OX40 agonist ivuxolimab in advanced cancers. Study at large: Prior anti-PD-1, anti-PD-L1 or anti-CTLA-4 therapy did not bar entry, and approximately 43% had some.

General observations from the study: Among the lowest peripheral clonal expansion occurred in 0.1-3.0 mg/kg partial responders. Also showing low normalized T-cell clonal expansion were some of the nonresponders.

Remarks on this clone: Antigen unknown.

Here immunoSEQ multiplex PCR was the method, and the copy in TCRdb shows in-frame clones only, minus some. The sample records approximately 76,000 clones, about 86% being singletons. Patients were excluded for autoimmune disease history or systemic immunosuppression. This receptor was identified in an adult with an advanced solid tumor such as melanoma, head and neck, liver or kidney cancer. The specimen comprised CD4+ or CD8+ T cells sorted from blood, sampled in a trial of the OX40 agonist ivuxolimab.

The CDR3 sequence is CASSILTQETQYF. The CDR3 nucleotides read TGTGCCAGTAGTATCCTTACACAAGAGACCCAGTACTTC. The chain uses TRBV19 and TRBJ2-5; D is unresolved. V lost 3 bases and J 2 bases, leaving 7 bases between the germline ends. From germline, CDR1 is LNHDA and CDR2 SQIVND (reference sequence). This CDR3 is built from 13 residues.